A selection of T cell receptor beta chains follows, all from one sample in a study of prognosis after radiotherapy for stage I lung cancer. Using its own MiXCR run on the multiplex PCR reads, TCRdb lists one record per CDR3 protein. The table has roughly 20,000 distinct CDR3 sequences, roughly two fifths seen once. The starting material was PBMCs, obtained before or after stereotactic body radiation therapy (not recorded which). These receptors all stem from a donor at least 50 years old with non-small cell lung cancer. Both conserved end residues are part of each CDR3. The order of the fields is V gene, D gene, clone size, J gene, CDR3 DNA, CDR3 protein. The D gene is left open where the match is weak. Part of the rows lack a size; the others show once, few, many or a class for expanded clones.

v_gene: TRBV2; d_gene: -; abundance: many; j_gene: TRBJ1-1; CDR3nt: TGTGCCAGCGGGGAAACTGAAGCTTTCTTT; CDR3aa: CASGETEAFF
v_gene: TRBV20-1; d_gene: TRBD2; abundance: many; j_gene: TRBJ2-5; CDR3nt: TGCAGTGCGGCGCCGGACAGAGTCAGGACTAGCGGGAGGGCCGGAGAGACCCAGTACTTC; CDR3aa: CSAAPDRVRTSGRAGETQYF
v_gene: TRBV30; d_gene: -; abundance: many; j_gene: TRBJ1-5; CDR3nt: TGTGCCTGGAGTACGGGGTCTAACAATCAGCCCCAGCATTTT; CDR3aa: CAWSTGSNNQPQHF
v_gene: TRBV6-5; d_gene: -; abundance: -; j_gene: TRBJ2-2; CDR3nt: TGTGCCAGCATTTACGGCCGAACCGGGGAGCTGTTTTTT; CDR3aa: CASIYGRTGELFF
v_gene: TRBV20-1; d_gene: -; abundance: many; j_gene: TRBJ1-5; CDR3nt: TGCAGTGCTAGCCACCCAGGGGTGGGTCAGCCCCAGCATTTT; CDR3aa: CSASHPGVGQPQHF
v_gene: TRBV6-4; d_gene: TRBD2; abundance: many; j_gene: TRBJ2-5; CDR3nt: TGTGCCAGCAGTGACTCAAGGAGCGGGAGTGGCTCAGAGACCCAGTACTTC; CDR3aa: CASSDSRSGSGSETQYF
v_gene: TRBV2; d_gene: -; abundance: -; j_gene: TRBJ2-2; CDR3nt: TGTGCCAGCAAGACCGGGAGTCCCACCGGGGAGCTGTTTTTT; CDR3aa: CASKTGSPTGELFF
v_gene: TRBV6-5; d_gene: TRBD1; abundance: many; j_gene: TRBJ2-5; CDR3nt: TGTGCCAGCAGTTACCCAGACAGGGACCGCCAAGAGACCCAGTACTTC; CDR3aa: CASSYPDRDRQETQYF
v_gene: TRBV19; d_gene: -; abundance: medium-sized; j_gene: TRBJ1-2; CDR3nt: TGTGCCAGTAGTACCTACACTCTAACTATGGCTACCTACACCTTC; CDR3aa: CASSTYTLTMATYTF
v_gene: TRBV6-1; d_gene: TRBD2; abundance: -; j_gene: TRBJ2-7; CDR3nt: TGTGCCAGCAGATCACTTAGCGGGAGGTCGTCCTACGACCAGTACTTC; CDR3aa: CASRSLSGRSSYDQYF
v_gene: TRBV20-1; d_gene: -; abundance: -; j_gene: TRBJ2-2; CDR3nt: TGCAGTGCTAGAGATGGCGGGGTTAACACCGGGGAGATGTTTTTT; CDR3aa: CSARDGGVNTGEMFF
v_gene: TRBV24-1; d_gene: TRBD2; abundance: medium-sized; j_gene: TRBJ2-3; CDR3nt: TGTGCCACCAGTGGGGGACTAGCGGGATCAGATACGCAGTATTTT; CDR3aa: CATSGGLAGSDTQYF
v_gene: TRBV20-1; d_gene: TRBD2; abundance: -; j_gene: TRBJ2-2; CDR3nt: TGCAGTGCTAGGTTCTTAGCGGGGGGCACAGAGGAGCTGTTTTTT; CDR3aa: CSARFLAGGTEELFF
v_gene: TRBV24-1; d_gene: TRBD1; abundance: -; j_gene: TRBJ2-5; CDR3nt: TGTGCCACCAGTAATGATAGGACAGGGGACAACCAAGAGACCCAGTACTTC; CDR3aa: CATSNDRTGDNQETQYF
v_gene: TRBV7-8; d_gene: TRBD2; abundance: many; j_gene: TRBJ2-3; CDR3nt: TGTGCCAGCAGCTTAGCGCGGCGACTAGCGGGAGGGCCGCCAGATACGCAGTATTTT; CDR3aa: CASSLARRLAGGPPDTQYF
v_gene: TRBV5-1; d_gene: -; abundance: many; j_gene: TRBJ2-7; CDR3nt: TGCGCCAGCAGCTCGGACTACCAGGTCACCTACGAGCAGTACTTC; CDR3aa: CASSSDYQVTYEQYF
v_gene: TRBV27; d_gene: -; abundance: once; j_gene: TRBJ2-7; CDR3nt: TGTGCCAGCAGTTCTGGCCTCTTGACCGGGGAGCAGTACTTC; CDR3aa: CASSSGLLTGEQYF
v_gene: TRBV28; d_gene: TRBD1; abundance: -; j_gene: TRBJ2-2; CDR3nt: TGTGCCAGCAGCCCGGACAGGTTAAAGTCCGGGGAGCTGTTTTTT; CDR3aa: CASSPDRLKSGELFF
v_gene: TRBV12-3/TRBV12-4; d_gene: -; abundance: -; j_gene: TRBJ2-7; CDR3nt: TGTGCCAGCAGAGGGTCAATGGGAAATAAGTACGAGCAGTACTTC; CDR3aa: CASRGSMGNKYEQYF
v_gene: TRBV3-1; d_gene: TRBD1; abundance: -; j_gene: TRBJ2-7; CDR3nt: TGTGCCAGCAGCCCCCTGACAGGGGTCTACGAGCAGTACTTC; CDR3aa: CASSPLTGVYEQYF
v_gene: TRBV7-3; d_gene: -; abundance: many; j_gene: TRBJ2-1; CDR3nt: TGTGCCAGCAGCTTAGGGGGCGGGGGCTCCTACAATGAGCAGTTCTTC; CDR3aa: CASSLGGGGSYNEQFF
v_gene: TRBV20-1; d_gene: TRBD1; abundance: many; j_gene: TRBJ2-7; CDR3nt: TGCAGTGCGGCCGGGACAGGGGGCGCGGGTTACGAGCAGTACTTC; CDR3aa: CSAAGTGGAGYEQYF
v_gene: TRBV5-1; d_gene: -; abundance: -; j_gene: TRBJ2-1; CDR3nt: TGCGCCAGCAGGGAGGGGTCGGGCCCTGAGCAGTTCTTC; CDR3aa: CASREGSGPEQFF
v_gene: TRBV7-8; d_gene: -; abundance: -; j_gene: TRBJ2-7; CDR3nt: TGTGCCAGCAGCTTTTTGACTAGGGCCGACGAGCAGTACTTC; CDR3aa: CASSFLTRADEQYF
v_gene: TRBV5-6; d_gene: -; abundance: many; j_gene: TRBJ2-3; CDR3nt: TGTGCCAGCAGCTTACTACGCACAGATACGCAGTATTTT; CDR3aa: CASSLLRTDTQYF
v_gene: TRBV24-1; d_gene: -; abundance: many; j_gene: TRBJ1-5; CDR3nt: TGTGCCACCAGTGACGCGGACAAGCCGAATCAGCCCCAGCATTTT; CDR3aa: CATSDADKPNQPQHF
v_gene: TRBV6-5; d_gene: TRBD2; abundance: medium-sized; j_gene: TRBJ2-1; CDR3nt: TGTGCCAGCAGTTCCGGACTAGCGAGTAATGAGCAGTTCTTC; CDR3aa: CASSSGLASNEQFF
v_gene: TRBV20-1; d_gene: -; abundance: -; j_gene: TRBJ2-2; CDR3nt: TGCAGTGCTAGAATTGTTTTTGGTCGCAGGCTTGGCACCGGGGAGCTGTTTTTT; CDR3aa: CSARIVFGRRLGTGELFF
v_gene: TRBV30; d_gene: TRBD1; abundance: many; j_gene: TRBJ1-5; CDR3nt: TGTGCCTGGACCCCCCCCAGGGGGTTTCAGCCCCAGCATTTT; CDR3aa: CAWTPPRGFQPQHF
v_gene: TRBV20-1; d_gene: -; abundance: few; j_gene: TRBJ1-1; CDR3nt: TGCAGTCTAGCACCACAGGTGAACACTGAAGCTTTCTTT; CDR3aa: CSLAPQVNTEAFF
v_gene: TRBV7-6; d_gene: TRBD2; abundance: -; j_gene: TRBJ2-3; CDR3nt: TGTGCCAGCAGCTTAGCTCCGCCGGGACTAACGGTCCAAGGTGGCACAGATACGCAGTATTTT; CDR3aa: CASSLAPPGLTVQGGTDTQYF
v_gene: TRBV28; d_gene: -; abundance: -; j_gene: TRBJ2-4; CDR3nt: TGTGCCAGCACTCCTTTGACGCTTATAGCCAAAAACATTCAGTACTTC; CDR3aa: CASTPLTLIAKNIQYF
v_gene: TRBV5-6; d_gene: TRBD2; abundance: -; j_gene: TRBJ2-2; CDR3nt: TGTGCCAGCAGCTTGCCTAGCGGGGGCCTCACCTGTGAGCTGTTTTTT; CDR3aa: CASSLPSGGLTCELFF